The clone carrying this TCR beta chain was counted many times. This CDR3 comprises 17 residues. Trimming took off 1 base at V and 0 bases at J, with 13 bases between the two ends. Per germline, CDR1 LNHNV and CDR2 YYDKDF (reference sequence). MiXCR, run by TCRdb on the 5' RACE reads, gives a single entry per CDR3 protein. The sample consists of some 46,000 distinct CDR3 sequences, approximately 12% of them appearing once. The time point is: blood at routine non-recurrence follow-up after resection. The sample comes from a study of spatial heterogeneity in lung cancer. Sequencing was performed on PBMCs, taken at follow-up. V usage is TRBV15 and J usage is TRBJ2-1; D unclear. The sequence was collected from a male donor with early-stage non-small cell lung cancer. The CDR3 reads CATSRGRARSSYNEQFF. The CDR3 region has the DNA TGTGCCACCAGCAGAGGAAGGGCCAGGAGCTCCTACAATGAGCAGTTCTTC.